This T cell receptor beta chain was recorded in a study of blood T cell repertoires in COVID-19. Study context: COVID-19 samples from acute and convalescent phases originated in the United States, Italy and Spain.

Sequencing used immunoSEQ multiplex PCR; TCRdb keeps in-frame clones, though not all of them. Altogether 110,000 to 150,000 clones are present, around 82% being singletons, with the ten largest covering 35% to 45%. CDR3 length: 16 residues. V lost 6 bases to trimming and J lost 8 bases; unmatched junction nucleotides: 13. Germline V gives CDR1 SNHLY, CDR2 FYNNEI. The sequence was obtained from a human donor in a cohort sampled during active COVID-19. The sample consisted of peripheral blood. The chain joins TRBV2 to TRBJ1-4, with TRBD1 identical over 9 bases. For the CDR3, the DNA is TGTGCCAGCAGCGAAACAGGGGGCTGGTTAAGCGAAAAACTGTTTTTT. This encodes CASSETGGWLSEKLFF. The full variable domain, rest sourced from reference TRBV2 and TRBJ1-4, is EPEVTQTPSHQVTQMGQEVILRCVPISNHLYFYWYRQILGQKVEFLVSFYNNEISEKSEIFDDQFSVERPDGSNFTLKIRSTKLEDSAMYFCASSETGGWLSEKLFFGSGTQLSVL.